This record covers a single T cell receptor (beta chain). Authors' data handling: Reference gene primer amplification in the assay estimated nucleated cell counts. Sequencing was performed with immunoSEQ multiplex PCR; in TCRdb, only in-frame clones are kept and a portion is missing. The V and J calls and clone size are taken from that table; D and trimming were inferred from the DNA. Counted here are around 67,000 clones, 84% occurring once; the ten biggest clones make up less than 45%. Per germline, CDR1 MNHEY and CDR2 SVGAGI. This CDR3 has 14 residues. Trimming removed 1 base at V and 5 bases at J, with 12 bases between. This sample is drawn from a study of blood T cell repertoires in COVID-19. For the study at large: Collection of acute and convalescent COVID-19 samples took place in the United States, Italy and Spain. T cells, B-cell-depleted T cells, or PBMCs supplied cDNA or gDNA.

The chain combines TRBV6-5 with TRBJ2-7; tentatively, D is TRBD1 (6 bases). The clonotype comes from a man between 65 and 79 years old with acute or convalescent COVID-19. The sample comprised peripheral blood. CDR3 sequence: CASSYFQGQDEQYF. CDR3 coding DNA: TGTGCCAGCAGTTACTTCCAGGGGCAGGACGAGCAGTACTTC.